This T cell receptor beta chain was retrieved from a study of blood T cells in healthy people across ages. The CDR3 consists of 14 residues. V lost 7 bases to trimming and J lost 0 bases, with 11 bases between them. The germline V gene encodes CDR1 MNHEY and CDR2 SVGEGT. Primers used in a second PCR of roughly 6 to 11 cycles were a sample-barcoded 5' primer and a J-beta primer mix. Each cDNA molecule received a tag from a template-switch adaptor that had 12 random nucleotides. One entry per CDR3 protein, called by TCRdb with MiXCR from the 5' RACE reads. Of hundreds of thousands of distinct CDR3 sequences listed, around 24% were seen once; the top ten hold under 9%. Broader study findings: The fall in TCR beta diversity per million T cells was roughly linear with age.

This clonotype was recorded a few times. The antigen is undetermined. The same data also contributed to another study, on T cells of mothers and their children. This second study notes: Study donors consisted of three healthy Caucasian mothers and their six children. Each mother gave over 8.5 million TCR beta CDR3 reads; each child, about 2.9 million.

The chain recombines TRBV6-2 or TRBV6-3 with TRBJ2-3; no clear D. This clonotype was sampled from a boy under 18 in good health. The sample comprised blood. This chain's CDR3 is CASTRLTSTDTQYF. The CDR3 nucleotides read TGTGCCAGCACCAGATTAACTAGCACAGATACGCAGTATTTT.